This TCR beta chain is drawn from a study of blood T cell repertoires in COVID-19. Only in-frame clones appear in the TCRdb table, and some are missing; sequencing was by immunoSEQ multiplex PCR. The top ten hold approximately 4% of the sample, which has some 150,000 clones, less than 85% seen once. Trimming shortened V by 5 bases and J by 0 bases, and 15 bases separated the two germline ends. Germline V gene lookup returns CDR1 SEHNR and CDR2 FQNEAQ (reference sequence). CDR3 length equals 16 residues. This clone was observed a single time. The clonotype comes from a woman between 45 and 60 years old who had recovered from COVID-19. V usage is TRBV7-9 and J usage is TRBJ2-3; possible D gene TRBD1, 5 bases. Material: PBMCs or T cells enriched from blood (not recorded which). CDR3 sequence: CASSQTGQPSTDTQYF. CDR3 bases: TGTGCCAGCAGCCAAACCGGACAACCTAGCACAGATACGCAGTATTTT.